This entry is about one TCR beta chain. This clonotype has at least ten counts. What this receptor recognizes is not known. No quality values exist for individual bases; no much larger clone is one base distant. The V end loses 4 bases and the J end loses 6 bases, and a stretch of 22 bases separates them. The CDR3 measures 16 amino acids from cysteine to valine. The CDR3 DNA has 48 bases and is translated from base 1. According to the germline V gene, CDR1 reads MDHEN and CDR2 reads SYDVKM. The record originates from a study of T cell repertoires in cytomegalovirus infection (dated 2019 in TCRdb). Background on the whole study: Donor HLA type was relevant to the analysis, as public TCR beta signatures indicated carriage of CMV infection together with the matching HLA type. Study-level results and caveats: In both this cohort and an independent roughly 330-donor cohort, the cumulative frequency of public TCR beta family members distinguished carriers of CMV infection plus the relevant HLA type. In the ex vivo response, HLA-C-restricted CMV-specific TCR beta clonotypes were dominant, and in two of eight donors the single most frequent clonotype came from this HLA-C-restricted group.

The sequencer listed for this sample is Illumina HiSeq 1500. TCRdb trimmed the raw reads at Q25, called clones with MiXCR and kept productive beta chains. Each record represents a unique CDR3 protein, reported with the most common genes and DNA among its rows. The sample has hundreds of thousands of distinct CDR3 sequences on record, about 9.2% of them singletons. In total, the top ten clones hold less than 3% of the sample. The TCR comes from a human donor in good health (CMV status not recorded). Some clones in this sample may be carry-over from other donors' samples. The V and J segments used are TRBV28 and TRBJ2-7, with no confidently assigned D gene. The sequenced sample was PBMCs. The nucleotide sequence reads TGTGCCAGCAGTTCCCCTCCCTCTGTCTGTACGTGCGAGCAGTACGTC. Translated, it reads CASSSPPSVCTCEQYV.